This passage covers 28 T cell receptor beta chains from one sample sequenced in a study of T cell repertoires in ileal Crohn's disease. TCRdb's copy holds only in-frame clones and misses some; the assay was immunoSEQ multiplex PCR. This sample has about 4,500 clones, with under 85% found just once. Noted time point: inflamed ileum from the surgical specimen. The specimen sequenced was ileal tissue. These TCRs come from an adult with Crohn's disease.

V and J are TRBV5-1 and TRBJ2-2, with 7 nucleotides matching TRBD1. CDR3 length: 14 amino acids. Germline CDR1 SGHRS, CDR2 YFSETQ. With V trimmed by 7 bases and J by 4 bases, 7 bases remained unmatched. The CDR3 DNA follows: TGCGCCAGCGAAAGGGGGCGGATCACCGGGGAGCTGTTTTTT. Protein product: CASERGRITGELFF.

This chain links TRBV11-3 with TRBJ2-1, with TRBD2 identical over 12 bases. Germline V gene lookup returns CDR1 SGHNT and CDR2 YENEEA. This CDR3 spans 18 amino acids. The junction had 4 bases not matched to a gene; V was cut back by 1 base and J by 0 bases. The CDR3 sequence: CASSLALAGGSSYNEQFF. The CDR3 coding sequence is TGTGCCAGCAGCTTAGCACTAGCGGGGGGAAGCTCCTACAATGAGCAGTTCTTC.

V and J are TRBV2 and TRBJ2-7; 7 nucleotides line up with TRBD1. V was clipped by 6 bases and J by 2 bases; unmatched bases: 7. The CDR3 sequence is 14 residues long. Germline-derived CDR1 and CDR2 are SNHLY and FYNNEI. The CDR3 DNA reads TGTGCCAGCAGGGGGACAGCCCTCCCCTACGAGCAGTACTTC. Amino acids: CASRGTALPYEQYF.

The rearrangement uses TRBV5-1 and TRBJ2-3; D not certain. The V gene's germline CDR1 is SGHRS and CDR2 YFSETQ. V was shortened by 8 bases and J by 2 bases, with 6 bases between the two germline ends. This CDR3 has 11 residues. CDR3 loop: CARSFTDTQYF. The CDR3 DNA is TGCGCCAGGTCCTTCACAGATACGCAGTATTTT.

The chain couples TRBV6-1 to TRBJ2-2, with TRBD2 matching 8 bases. From germline, CDR1 is MNHNS and CDR2 SASEGT. Unmatched junction bases numbered 7, after V lost 8 bases and J lost 2 bases. The CDR3 has 15 residues. This CDR3 is CASFSGGANTGELFF. CDR3 DNA sequence: TGTGCCAGCTTCAGCGGGGGAGCTAACACCGGGGAGCTGTTTTTT.

The chain employs TRBV29-1 and TRBJ2-2, with D perhaps assigned TRBD1 or TRBD2 (5 bases each). Germline V lookup: CDR1 SQVTM, CDR2 ANQGSEA. The CDR3 contains 15 residues. Trimming left V 6 bases short and J 5 bases short, with 19 bases between. This CDR3 reads CSVNPGTGSTGELFF. The CDR3 DNA reads as TGCAGCGTAAACCCAGGGACGGGGTCTACCGGGGAGCTGTTTTTT.

There are a few counts of this clone. The chain joins TRBV29-1 to TRBJ2-1, with 7 bases matching TRBD2. The length of the CDR3 is 13 residues. Germline loops: CDR1 SQVTM, CDR2 ANQGSEA. With V trimmed by 5 bases and J by 5 bases, 6 bases remained unmatched. In DNA form, the CDR3 reads TGCAGCGTTAGCGGGATAGGGGACAATGAGCAGTTCTTC. Amino acid sequence: CSVSGIGDNEQFF.

V and J are TRBV10-1 and TRBJ1-5; possibly TRBD1 for D (5 bases). Trimming cost V 7 bases and J 3 bases, with 16 bases left between them. The CDR3 loop spans 15 amino acids. The germline gives CDR1 WNHNN, CDR2 SYGVQD (reference sequence). In DNA form, the CDR3 reads TGCGCCAGCACTTGGGGGAGGGAAACCAATCAGCCCCAGCATTTT. Translating gives CASTWGRETNQPQHF.

The chain recombines TRBV9 with TRBJ2-3, with D unresolved. From germline, CDR1 is SGDLS and CDR2 YYNGEE. This CDR3 has 12 amino acids. Trimming shortened V by 1 base and J by 3 bases, and 3 bases separated the two germline ends. CDR3 sequence reads: CASSVMTDTQYF. The CDR3 DNA reads as TGTGCCAGCAGCGTAATGACAGATACGCAGTATTTT. Full variable domain (missing parts from reference TRBV9 and TRBJ2-3): DSGVTQTPKHLITATGQRVTLRCSPRSGDLSVYWYQQSLDQGLQFLIQYYNGEERAKGNILERFSAQQFPDLHSELNLSSLELGDSALYFCASSVMTDTQYFGPGTRLTVL.

CDR3: CASSEAGVLTNYGYTF. Written as DNA, the CDR3 is TGTGCCAGCAGTGAAGCCGGAGTCTTAACTAACTATGGCTACACCTTC. The chain combines TRBV6-1 with TRBJ1-2; D remains ambiguous. This CDR3 spans 16 amino acids. V was trimmed by 0 bases and J by 0 bases, leaving 11 bases between them. From germline, CDR1 is MNHNS and CDR2 SASEGT.

This clone is large. The rearrangement uses TRBV18 and TRBJ1-6, with TRBD1 as a possible D gene (5 bases). V lost 6 bases, J lost 0 bases, and 15 bases lay in between. In germline, CDR1 is KGHSH, CDR2 LQKENI. This CDR3 region has 17 residues. CDR3 DNA sequence: TGTGCCAGCTCTCAGCCGGGACGTAGCTCCTATAATTCACCCCTCCACTTT. It is translated as CASSQPGRSSYNSPLHF.

This clone has just a few counts. The rearrangement uses TRBV9 and TRBJ1-5; tentatively, D is TRBD1 (5 bases). In germline, CDR1 is SGDLS, CDR2 YYNGEE. This CDR3 is 14 amino acids long. Trimming removed 3 bases from V and 7 bases from J, with 14 bases in between. CDR3 in amino acids: CASSAGELGQPQHF. In nucleotides, the CDR3 is TGTGCCAGCAGCGCGGGGGAACTTGGACAGCCCCAGCATTTT.

The rearrangement links TRBV6-1 to TRBJ1-2; no firm D call. The CDR3 consists of 13 residues. The V gene's germline CDR1 is MNHNS and CDR2 SASEGT. V gave up 2 bases and J gave up 6 bases, with 10 bases separating them. The CDR3: CASSELGRNGYTF. CDR3 DNA sequence: TGTGCCAGCAGTGAACTGGGCAGGAATGGCTACACCTTC.

The V call is TRBV5-1, the J call TRBJ2-5; no definite D call. CDR1 and CDR2 from the germline V gene are SGHRS and YFSETQ. CDR3 length: 14 amino acids. Trimming cost V 5 bases and J 0 bases, with 11 bases left between them. Here the CDR3 reads CASRNSDYQETQYF. CDR3 DNA: TGCGCCAGCAGGAACAGTGATTACCAAGAGACCCAGTACTTC.

The chain is built from TRBV5-1 and TRBJ1-1, with 7 bases matching TRBD1. CDR1 and CDR2 (germline): SGHRS, YFSETQ. V trimming: 0 bases; J trimming: 7 bases; junction bases outside the gene matches: 6. This CDR3 is built from 14 residues. Written as DNA, the CDR3 is TGCGCCAGCAGCTTGGATAGGGGACAGTATGAAGCTTTCTTT. It specifies CASSLDRGQYEAFF. Looking up the rest from reference TRBV5-1 and TRBJ1-1 gives the full variable domain: KAGVTQTPRYLIKTRGQQVTLSCSPISGHRSVSWYQQTPGQGLQFLFEYFSETQRNKGNFPGRFSGRQFSNSRSEMNVSTLELGDSALYLCASSLDRGQYEAFFGQGTRLTVV.

Points on this clone: A junction boundary mismatches the germline segment, possibly from a read error. V usage is TRBV7-9 and J usage is TRBJ1-2, with D possibly TRBD1 on 5 matching bases. Per the germline V gene, CDR1 is SEHNR and CDR2 is FQNEAQ (reference sequence). The CDR3 runs to 14 residues. CDR3 sequence reads: CASSPSGGRDGYNF. Written as DNA, the CDR3 is TGTGCCAGCAGCCCCTCGGGGGGTCGGGATGGCTACAACTTC.

This chain uses TRBV7-2 with TRBJ2-5, with 14 bases lining up with TRBD2. This CDR3 contains 17 residues. Per the germline V gene, CDR1 is SGHTA and CDR2 is FQGNSA. J gave up 5 bases and V 4 bases, and 9 bases lay outside the gene matches. The CDR3 nucleotides read TGTGCCAGCAGCTCCCTGGGACTAGCGGGAGAGATTGAGACCCAGTACTTC. Translation gives CASSSLGLAGEIETQYF.

In DNA form, the CDR3 reads TGTGCCTGGAGTGAACGGTATGGCTACACCTTC. Encoded protein: CAWSERYGYTF. This chain links TRBV30 with TRBJ1-2, with D hard to call. The V end lost 1 base, the J end lost 5 bases, and 5 bases lay between the germline ends. The V gene's germline CDR1 is GTSNPN and CDR2 SVGIG (reference sequence). CDR3 size: 11 residues.

This sequence joins TRBV6-6 and TRBJ1-1; D is possibly TRBD1 (5 bases). Trimming removed 0 bases from V and 1 base from J, with 12 bases in between. The germline V gene has CDR1 MNHNY and CDR2 SVGAGI (reference sequence). There are 16 residues in the CDR3. CDR3 in amino acids: CASSYSTGHTNTEAFF. CDR3 DNA sequence: TGTGCCAGCAGTTACTCCACAGGACACACGAACACTGAAGCTTTCTTT.

The chain is built from TRBV18 and TRBJ1-3, with D maybe TRBD1 (6 bases). V was clipped by 2 bases and J by 0 bases, with 11 bases between them. From germline, CDR1 is KGHSH and CDR2 LQKENI. The CDR3 consists of 16 residues. CDR3 nucleotide sequence: TGTGCCAGCTCACCAAGGGGGACACTCTCTGGAAACACCATATATTTT. It yields the protein CASSPRGTLSGNTIYF.

The V and J genes are TRBV7-2 and TRBJ2-1; D might be TRBD1 or TRBD2, each matching 5 bases. V gave up 2 bases and J gave up 8 bases, with 22 bases separating them. Per germline, CDR1 SGHTA and CDR2 FQGNSA. This CDR3 has 17 amino acids. CDR3 residues: CASSLYPLGRYRDEQFF. The CDR3 region has the DNA TGTGCCAGCAGCTTATACCCCCTGGGACGGTATAGGGATGAGCAGTTCTTC. Combining the CDR3 with reference TRBV7-2 and TRBJ2-1 gives the whole variable domain GAGVSQSPSNKVTEKGKDVELRCDPISGHTALYWYRQSLGQGLEFLIYFQGNSAPDKSGLPSDRFSAERTGGSVSTLTIQRTQQEDSAVYLCASSLYPLGRYRDEQFFGPGTRLTVL.

The chain combines TRBV27 with TRBJ2-4; 7 bases are shared with TRBD1. The germline V gene has CDR1 MNHEY and CDR2 SMNVEV (reference sequence). The CDR3 consists of 13 residues. V dropped 10 bases and J dropped 3; count of bases not matched to a gene: 6. This CDR3 reads CATAGTVKNIQYF. The DNA of the CDR3 is TGTGCCACCGCCGGGACAGTCAAAAACATTCAGTACTTC.

The V and J genes are TRBV19 and TRBJ2-1, with 14 nucleotides matching TRBD2. J was trimmed by 5 bases and V by 4 bases; bases with no gene match: 7. The CDR3 is made up of 17 amino acids. Germline CDR1 and CDR2: LNHDA and SQIVND (reference sequence). CDR3 residues: CASSTLGLAGEDNEQFF. Written as DNA, the CDR3 is TGTGCCAGTAGTACCCTGGGACTAGCGGGAGAGGACAATGAGCAGTTCTTC.

The rearrangement links TRBV27 to TRBJ2-7, with TRBD2 as a possible D gene (6 bases). Germline V gives CDR1 MNHEY, CDR2 SMNVEV (reference sequence). The length of the CDR3 is 12 residues. Trimming shortened V by 7 bases and J by 2 bases, and 9 bases separated the two germline ends. The chain's CDR3 is CASISGTYEQYF. CDR3 DNA: TGTGCCAGCATTAGCGGCACCTACGAGCAGTACTTC.

The chain recombines TRBV7-2 with TRBJ2-5; D is perhaps TRBD1 or TRBD2 (6 bases each). From germline, CDR1 is SGHTA and CDR2 FQGNSA. V gave up 0 bases and J gave up 5 bases, with 7 bases separating them. This CDR3 region has 13 residues. The CDR3 sequence is CASSLAGGETQYF. Here the CDR3 DNA reads TGTGCCAGCAGCTTAGCGGGGGGCGAGACCCAGTACTTC.

The V call is TRBV6-5, the J call TRBJ1-1; 8 bases align to TRBD1. The CDR3 extends over 15 amino acids. With 6 bases clipped from V and 2 bases from J, the junction kept 8 bases outside the gene matches. Germline V lookup: CDR1 MNHEY, CDR2 SVGAGI. The CDR3 DNA follows: TGTGCCAGCAGCAGAGATGGACAGGGAAACACTGAAGCTTTCTTT. It specifies CASSRDGQGNTEAFF.

Notes on this clone: The same CDR3 is also encoded by other DNA sequences in this sample. V is TRBV29-1 and J is TRBJ1-4; D is possibly TRBD1 (6 bases). The V gene's germline CDR1 is SQVTM and CDR2 ANQGSEA. Trimming took off 6 bases at V and 8 bases at J, with 16 bases between the two ends. This CDR3 region has 13 residues. CDR3 region: CSVQRGLGEKLFF. CDR3 sequence (DNA): TGCAGCGTGCAAAGGGGGTTAGGAGAAAAACTGTTTTTT.

The chain is built from TRBV10-3 and TRBJ1-2, with D perhaps matching TRBD1 (5 bases). Germline CDR1 is ENHRY and CDR2 is SYGVKD. The CDR3 is 14 amino acids. V was cut by 7 bases and J by 8 bases, with 20 bases left in between. The CDR3 sequence is CAINRDGKVRGYTF. CDR3 in DNA: TGTGCCATCAATCGGGACGGAAAAGTCAGAGGCTACACCTTC.